This record looks at one T cell receptor (beta chain) sequence and its context. The CDR3 is made up of 14 amino acids. Deletions cut 6 bases from V and 4 bases from J, with 16 bases between. TCRdb re-analysed the RT-PCR reads in MiXCR, keeping a single row per CDR3 protein. The data contain about 680,000 distinct CDR3 sequences, 14% of them singletons. Sequenced: memory CD4+ T cells from blood. The chain employs TRBV12-3 or TRBV12-4 and TRBJ2-7, with D perhaps TRBD1 (6 bases). The source is a female donor in good health, serving as a healthy control. The CDR3 region has the DNA TGTGCCAGCAGCTACCAGACAGGAAGTTACGAGCAGTACTTC. Encoded protein: CASSYQTGSYEQYF.